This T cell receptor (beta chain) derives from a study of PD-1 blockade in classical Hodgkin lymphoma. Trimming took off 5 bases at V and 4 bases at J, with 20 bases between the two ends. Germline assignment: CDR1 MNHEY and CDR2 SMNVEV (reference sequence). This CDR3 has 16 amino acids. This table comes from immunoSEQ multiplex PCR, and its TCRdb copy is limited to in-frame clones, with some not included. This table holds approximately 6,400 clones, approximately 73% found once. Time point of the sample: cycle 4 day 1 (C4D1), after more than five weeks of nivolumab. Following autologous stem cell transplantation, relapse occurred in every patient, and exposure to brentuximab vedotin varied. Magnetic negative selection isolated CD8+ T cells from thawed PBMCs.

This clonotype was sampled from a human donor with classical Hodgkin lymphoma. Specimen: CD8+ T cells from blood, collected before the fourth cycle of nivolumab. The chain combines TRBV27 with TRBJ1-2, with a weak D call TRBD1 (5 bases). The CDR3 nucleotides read TGTGCCAGCAGTCCACAACTGAAAGGGGCGCTCTATGGCTACACCTTC. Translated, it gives CASSPQLKGALYGYTF.